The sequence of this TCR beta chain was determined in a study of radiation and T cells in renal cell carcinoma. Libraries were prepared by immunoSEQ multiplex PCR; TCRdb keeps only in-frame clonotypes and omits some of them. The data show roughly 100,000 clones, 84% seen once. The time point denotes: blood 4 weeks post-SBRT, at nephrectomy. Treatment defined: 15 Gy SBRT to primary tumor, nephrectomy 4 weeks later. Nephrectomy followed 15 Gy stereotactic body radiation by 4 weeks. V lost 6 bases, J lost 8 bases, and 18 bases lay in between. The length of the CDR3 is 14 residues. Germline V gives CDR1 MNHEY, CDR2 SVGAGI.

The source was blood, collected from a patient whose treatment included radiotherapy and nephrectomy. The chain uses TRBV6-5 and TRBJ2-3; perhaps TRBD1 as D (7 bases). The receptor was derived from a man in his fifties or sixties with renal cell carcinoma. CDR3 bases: TGTGCCAGCAGCCCGACTAGAGGGGGCGGTACGCAGTATTTT. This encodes CASSPTRGGGTQYF.